The clone carrying this T cell receptor (beta chain) appeared a single time. The antigen is undetermined. Time point in this sample: after dendritic cell vaccination, including at tumor progression/relapse. Selection required adequate fresh-frozen tumor tissue plus more than two years' survival data. All glioblastoma patients lacked an isocitrate dehydrogenase mutation. This entry comes from a study of glioma-infiltrating T cells after dendritic cell vaccination. Study details: Dendritic cells derived from monocytes and pulsed with autologous tumor lysate formed the vaccine. General study findings and limits: Survival was not directly related to TCR clonality in these patients.

Assay: immunoSEQ multiplex PCR; the TCRdb copy retains only in-frame clones and omits some. This sample carries tens of thousands of clones, around 85% of them seen once, and the ten largest clones take around a sixth. Germline CDR1 reads LNHDA; CDR2 reads SQIVND (reference sequence). V was shortened by 5 bases and J by 6 bases, with 10 bases between the two germline ends. The CDR3 is 12 residues long. The rearrangement joins TRBV19 to TRBJ1-2; the D is unclear. The clonotype was recovered from a human donor with glioblastoma. The specimen comprised blood, sampled after dendritic cell vaccination. CDR3 sequence (DNA): TGTGCCAGTAGTCAAGACACGGATGGCTACACCTTC. Protein: CASSQDTDGYTF.